The entry below gives a single T cell receptor (beta chain) sequence along with its context. Its specificity is not known. Each CDR3 protein gets one entry after TCRdb re-called the 5' RACE reads with MiXCR. The repertoire holds 250,000 or so distinct CDR3 sequences, with 15% to 20% as singletons. The data were taken from a study of CD8 T cells in ankylosing spondylitis. The CDR3 covers 14 residues. Germline lookup yields CDR1 SGDLS and CDR2 YYNGEE. J lost 7 bases, V lost 7 bases, and 6 bases had no gene match. Findings and limits, study-wide: Clones tied to disease were said to be significantly enriched in matched ankylosing spondylitis synovial fluid. Clones linked to the disease showed a CD8+ phenotype. They occurred at relatively low frequencies in peripheral blood.

The TCR originated in a male donor with ankylosing spondylitis or in good health (not recorded which). The chain links TRBV9 to TRBJ2-1, with 12 bases lining up with TRBD1. Sequencing input: blood, either unsorted or a sorted T cell fraction (not recorded which). CDR3 sequence: CASGRDRGLNEQFF. The CDR3 bases are TGTGCCAGCGGCCGGGACAGGGGGCTTAATGAGCAGTTCTTC.